This TCR beta chain was sequenced in a study of cytomegalovirus exposure and HLA in healthy donors. Study-wide points: Other equally common chains were less clonally expanded than HLA-associated TCR beta chains, a later analysis showed. A list of about 160 TCR beta chains associated with cytomegalovirus was given.

The PCR employed 60 Vbeta primers together with 13 Jbeta primers. The assay was immunoSEQ multiplex PCR, and TCRdb's table has in-frame clones only and misses some. The sample has tens of thousands of clones; under 85% are singletons. Germline V gene lookup returns CDR1 SGHRS and CDR2 YFSETQ. V was pared by 3 bases and J by 5 bases, with 2 bases of the junction left unmatched. The CDR3 is 14 residues long. Concerning this clone itself: Its target is unknown. This specimen includes other DNA sequences encoding the same CDR3.

Sequencing used PBMCs. This clonotype was sampled from a woman between 40 and 50 years old in good health and CMV-seropositive. The chain combines TRBV5-1 with TRBJ1-4; 9 nucleotides align to TRBD1. The CDR3 spells CASSSGQGNEKLFF. The CDR3, as DNA: TGCGCCAGCAGCTCCGGACAGGGGAATGAAAAACTGTTTTTT.